This entry lists 27 T cell receptor beta chains sequenced from one sample in a study of T-cell reconstitution after alpha-beta-depleted transplantation in children. Preparation of the TCRbeta library involved a method that used unique molecular identifiers. TCRdb used MiXCR to reprocess the PCR reads, holding one entry per CDR3 protein. The sample consists of over 45,000 distinct CDR3 sequences, 40% to 55% of them appearing once. The sample in question was PBMCs, mostly from graft donor cells, obtained 360 days after TCRalphabeta/CD19-depleted stem cell transplant. The receptors here all came from a male patient between 10 and 17 years old who had a stem cell transplant for acute lymphoblastic leukemia, so the T cells may come from the graft donor.

CDR3 coding DNA: TGCGCCAGCAGCTTGACCCGGATAAACACTGAAGCTTTCTTT. The encoded protein is CASSLTRINTEAFF. The gene calls are TRBV5-1 and TRBJ1-1; D remains unclear. Germline CDR1 is SGHRS and CDR2 is YFSETQ. The CDR3 covers 14 residues. Trimming left V 1 base short and J 2 bases short, with 9 bases between.

The chain recombines TRBV20-1 with TRBJ2-3; D remains ambiguous. This CDR3 region has 13 residues. Germline CDR1 and CDR2: DFQATT and SNEGSKA (reference sequence). V was pared by 6 bases and J by 6 bases, with 16 bases between. CDR3 sequence (DNA): TGCAGTGCCCCAACCCTGGAGTGGGATACGCAGTATTTT. Translation: CSAPTLEWDTQYF.

This rearrangement joins TRBV10-3 to TRBJ2-7, with 12 bases that match TRBD2. Germline values: CDR1 ENHRY, CDR2 SYGVKD. CDR3 length: 13 residues. After removal of 10 bases from V and 1 base from J, the junction contained 2 bases not matched to a gene. This chain's CDR3 is CATGTSGSYEQYF. The CDR3 nucleotides read TGTGCCACGGGGACTAGCGGGTCCTACGAGCAGTACTTC.

The rearrangement links TRBV4-2 to TRBJ2-3; the match to TRBD2 covers 8 bases. CDR3 length equals 17 residues. V shed 2 bases and J 1 base; nucleotides not matched to a gene: 8. Per germline, CDR1 LGHNA and CDR2 YNFKEQ. The chain's CDR3 is CASSQRTGGPGTDTQYF. The DNA of the CDR3 is TGTGCCAGCAGCCAAAGGACGGGAGGGCCTGGCACAGATACGCAGTATTTT.

The chain carries TRBV6-4 and TRBJ2-5; TRBD2 matches 15 bases. The CDR3 has 16 residues. The V gene's germline CDR1 is MRHNA and CDR2 SNTAGT. V trimming: 8 bases; J trimming: 5 bases; junction bases outside the gene matches: 9. The CDR3 protein is CASPTWTSGGAETQYF. DNA for the CDR3: TGTGCCAGCCCAACCTGGACTAGCGGGGGGGCGGAGACCCAGTACTTC.

There are a few counts of this clonotype. The J gene is TRBJ2-1, the V gene TRBV12-3 or TRBV12-4, with D perhaps matching TRBD1 or TRBD2 (5 bases each). V was shortened by 3 bases and J by 8 bases, with 17 bases between the two germline ends. The CDR3 runs to 15 residues. The CDR3: CASSFGATGYHEQFF. The CDR3 nucleotides read TGTGCCAGCAGTTTCGGGGCCACTGGCTATCATGAGCAGTTCTTC.

This clonotype has more than one count but fewer than ten. This chain joins TRBV28 and TRBJ2-7; D gene ambiguous. V lost 5 bases and J lost 3, with 5 bases in between. This CDR3 has 11 amino acids. Germline V gives CDR1 MDHEN, CDR2 SYDVKM. The CDR3 protein is CASSAYYEQYF. Here the CDR3 DNA reads TGTGCCAGCAGTGCCTACTACGAGCAGTACTTC. Variable domain in full (rest from reference TRBV28 and TRBJ2-7): DVKVTQSSRYLVKRTGEKVFLECVQDMDHENMFWYRQDPGLGLRLIYFSYDVKMKEKGDIPEGYSVSREKKERFSLILESASTNQTSMYLCASSAYYEQYFGPGTRLTVT.

This clonotype was detected only a few times. The genes are TRBV7-6 and TRBJ2-2, with TRBD1 as a possible D gene (5 bases). Trimming stripped 5 bases from V and 4 bases from J, with 14 bases between. This CDR3 has 15 residues. Per germline, CDR1 SGHVS and CDR2 FNYEAQ. CDR3 sequence: CASSRKGLGTGELFF. As DNA, the CDR3 is TGTGCCAGCAGCCGAAAGGGGTTGGGCACCGGGGAGCTGTTTTTT.

This clonotype was seen more than once but under ten times. The chain is built from TRBV5-1 and TRBJ2-7, with 8 bases that match TRBD2. J was trimmed by 3 bases and V by 4 bases; bases with no gene match: 21. Germline-derived CDR1 and CDR2 are SGHRS and YFSETQ. The CDR3 contains 19 residues. In DNA, the CDR3 is TGCGCCAGCAGCGCCCCCGGACTAGCAACTAAGTCTACCGTCTACGAGCAGTACTTC. This translates into CASSAPGLATKSTVYEQYF.

The chain couples TRBV9 to TRBJ2-7; either TRBD1 or TRBD2 may supply D (5 bases each). Germline CDR1 and CDR2: SGDLS and YYNGEE. The CDR3 consists of 14 residues. Trimming cost V 0 bases and J 6 bases, with 13 bases left between them. In DNA, the CDR3 is TGTGCCAGCAGCGTAGATCTTGGGGCGGGCGAGCAGTACTTC. Its protein is CASSVDLGAGEQYF.

This chain links TRBV7-2 with TRBJ2-5; a possible D gene is TRBD1 (5 bases). Per the germline V gene, CDR1 is SGHTA and CDR2 is FQGNSA. The V end lost 3 bases, the J end lost 5 bases, and 10 bases lay between the germline ends. The CDR3 extends over 13 amino acids. CDR3 sequence reads: CASSLGQVETQYF. The DNA of the CDR3 is TGTGCCAGCAGCTTGGGGCAGGTCGAGACCCAGTACTTC.

In its sample, this clonotype was seen many times. The CDR3 coding sequence is TGCGCCAGCAGCCCCCTGGGGGGAGGGGAGCTGGACAATGAGCAGTTCTTC. It codes for CASSPLGGGELDNEQFF. V gene TRBV5-1 combines with J gene TRBJ2-1; 7 bases are a match to TRBD2. With 4 bases clipped from V and 5 bases from J, the junction kept 15 bases outside the gene matches. The CDR3 covers 17 residues. Germline values: CDR1 SGHRS, CDR2 YFSETQ.

The table lists this clonotype with a few counts. The DNA for the CDR3 is TGTGCCAGCTCACCAAGGGGCTCCCAAGAGACCCAGTACTTC. Translated: CASSPRGSQETQYF. The chain links TRBV18 to TRBJ2-5; TRBD1 might be the D (5 bases). The CDR3 runs 14 residues. The germline V gene has CDR1 KGHSH and CDR2 LQKENI. V was cut by 2 bases and J by 1 base, with 8 bases left in between.

This clonotype was recorded a few times. CDR3 amino acids: CASSVEGIGYEQYF. CDR3 bases: TGTGCCAGCAGCGTAGAAGGGATTGGCTACGAGCAGTACTTC. V usage is TRBV9 and J usage is TRBJ2-7; no reliable D call. Germline CDR1 reads SGDLS; CDR2 reads YYNGEE. The CDR3 is made up of 14 amino acids. V shed 0 bases and J shed 3 bases, with 10 bases lying between them. The whole variable domain, remainder taken from reference TRBV9 and TRBJ2-7, is DSGVTQTPKHLITATGQRVTLRCSPRSGDLSVYWYQQSLDQGLQFLIQYYNGEERAKGNILERFSAQQFPDLHSELNLSSLELGDSALYFCASSVEGIGYEQYFGPGTRLTVT.

This chain links TRBV4-3 with TRBJ2-7; D unclear. V was trimmed by 5 bases and J by 3 bases, leaving 14 bases between them. CDR1 and CDR2 (germline): LGHNA, YSLEER. The CDR3 consists of 14 residues. DNA of the CDR3: TGCGCCAGCAGCTTAGGTCGCAGGCACTACGAGCAGTACTTC. Its protein is CASSLGRRHYEQYF.

A few counts support this clonotype. This chain links TRBV9 with TRBJ2-7; 9 positions match TRBD1. The CDR3 has 15 amino acids. Germline CDR1 reads SGDLS; CDR2 reads YYNGEE. Germline trimming cut 3 bases from V and 3 bases from J; bases unmatched to any gene: 7. CDR3 loop: CASSAAPGQGYEQYF. The CDR3, as DNA: TGTGCCAGCAGCGCCGCTCCGGGACAGGGCTACGAGCAGTACTTC.

This clonotype was counted once. The chain joins TRBV10-3 to TRBJ2-5, with D possibly matching TRBD1 (6 bases). Trimming removed 6 bases from V and 5 bases from J, with 19 bases in between. CDR1 ENHRY and CDR2 SYGVKD come from the germline V gene. The CDR3 is 15 residues long. Here the CDR3 DNA reads TGTGCCATCAGGGAATCAGGGGCCCACAGTGAGACCCAGTACTTC. As protein: CAIRESGAHSETQYF.

This clonotype occurred many times. J is TRBJ2-7 and V is TRBV28, with 9 bases fitting TRBD1. Looked up from germline, CDR1 is MDHEN and CDR2 is SYDVKM. CDR3 size: 14 residues. V shed 7 bases, J shed 4 bases, and the junction held 8 bases outside the gene matches. The CDR3 bases are TGTGCCAGCACCTCCCGGACAGGGGATTACGAGCAGTACTTC. This gives the protein CASTSRTGDYEQYF.

In the case of this clonotype: The DNA is omitted, as the CDR3 cannot be located on it reliably, and the CDR3 follows TCRdb's listing. The chain is built from TRBV5-1 and TRBJ1-1; TRBD1 was called by the table and not checked on the DNA. The CDR3 extends over 18 residues, inclusive of both ends. The germline gives CDR1 SGHRS, CDR2 YFSETQ. CDR3: CASSLGYFGPAPNTEAFF.

This clonotype was detected a few times. The V and J genes are TRBV12-3 or TRBV12-4 and TRBJ2-4, with 9 bases aligning to TRBD2. The V gene end was trimmed by 4 bases and the J gene end by 8 bases; junction bases not matched to a gene: 6. The CDR3 contains 14 residues. The CDR3 sequence is CASSYMGLADIQYF. The CDR3, as DNA: TGTGCCAGCAGTTACATGGGACTAGCCGACATTCAGTACTTC.

The chain recombines TRBV28 with TRBJ2-3; 9 bases are shared with TRBD2. V lost 5 bases to trimming and J lost 5 bases; unmatched junction nucleotides: 5. Germline lookup yields CDR1 MDHEN and CDR2 SYDVKM. This CDR3 contains 14 residues. The CDR3 DNA sequence: TGTGCCAGCAGTCCTCTAGCGGGACGAGATACGCAGTATTTT. Its translation: CASSPLAGRDTQYF.

V is TRBV5-1 and J is TRBJ2-1; either TRBD1 or TRBD2 may supply D (5 bases each). In germline, CDR1 is SGHRS, CDR2 YFSETQ. V lost 6 bases to trimming and J lost 4 bases, with 14 bases between them. This CDR3 region has 14 residues. The CDR3 loop is CASKGPGRYNEQFF. The DNA for the CDR3 is TGCGCCAGCAAGGGACCAGGGCGTTACAATGAGCAGTTCTTC.

V is TRBV20-1 and J is TRBJ2-7; TRBD2 agrees at 8 bases. Germline V gives CDR1 DFQATT, CDR2 SNEGSKA (reference sequence). CDR3 length: 16 amino acids. V lost 8 bases to trimming and J lost 6 bases; unmatched junction nucleotides: 21. CDR3 sequence: CSIRTPGPGRVFEQYF. CDR3 DNA sequence: TGCAGTATAAGGACACCAGGTCCCGGGAGGGTTTTCGAGCAGTACTTC.

This clonotype was observed a handful of times. The J gene is TRBJ2-1, the V gene TRBV28; D gene uncertain. The V and J ends lost 2 bases and 6 bases respectively, with 8 bases between them. The CDR3 sequence is 13 residues long. The germline V gene encodes CDR1 MDHEN and CDR2 SYDVKM. CDR3 sequence reads: CASSLTVGNEQFF. The CDR3 DNA reads as TGTGCCAGCAGTTTAACGGTGGGCAATGAGCAGTTCTTC.

The chain recombines TRBV27 with TRBJ2-7; D gene unclear. The CDR3 has 13 amino acids. V gave up 3 bases and J gave up 1 base, with 7 bases separating them. The V gene's germline CDR1 is MNHEY and CDR2 SMNVEV (reference sequence). CDR3 DNA sequence: TGTGCCAGCAGTTTGGCCCCTTCCTACGAGCAGTACTTC. Its translation: CASSLAPSYEQYF.

A few counts support this clonotype. The rearrangement links TRBV27 to TRBJ2-2, with D maybe TRBD1 (5 bases). Germline V gene sequence: CDR1 MNHEY, CDR2 SMNVEV (reference sequence). Between the trimmed V and J ends, which lost 7 bases and 1 base, there was a span of 10 bases. The CDR3 loop spans 14 amino acids. CDR3 in amino acids: CASNPTGNTGELFF. CDR3 DNA sequence: TGTGCCAGCAATCCAACAGGGAACACCGGGGAGCTGTTTTTT.

CDR3 coding DNA: TGTGCCAGCAGTACCAGCGGGGCCTCCTACGAGCAGTACTTC. Translated: CASSTSGASYEQYF. The genes are TRBV7-9 and TRBJ2-7; 7 nucleotides match TRBD2. With V trimmed by 6 bases and J by 0 bases, 5 bases remained unmatched. This CDR3 is built from 14 residues. Germline assignment: CDR1 SEHNR and CDR2 FQNEAQ (reference sequence).